Listed below are T cell receptor beta chains from one sample, sequenced in a study of cytomegalovirus exposure and HLA in healthy donors. Method: immunoSEQ multiplex PCR; TCRdb's copy keeps in-frame clones and lacks some. This repertoire shows about 140,000 clones, 76% found once; its top ten account for under 4.5%. Sequencing was done on a sample of PBMCs. The receptors come from a man aged 18 to 35 in good health and CMV-seronegative. The CDR3 runs from the conserved cysteine through the conserved F or W. A D gene is named only where the DNA matches it firmly. Only some rows state a clone size, as once, few, many or a class for expanded clones.

NA TRBJ1-1 TRBV27 NA TGTGCCAGCACCCCCCACGGGATGAACACTGAAGCTTTCTTT CASTPHGMNTEAFF
TRBD2 TRBJ2-1 TRBV4-1 NA TGCGCCAGCAGCCGCGGCGGACTAGCGGGGTCGTACAATGAGCAGTTCTTC CASSRGGLAGSYNEQFF
TRBD1 TRBJ1-4 TRBV28 NA TGTGCCAGCAGTTTATGGGGGACAGCTAATGAAAAACTGTTTTTT CASSLWGTANEKLFF
TRBD1 TRBJ1-2 TRBV6-5 NA TGTGCCACCTCGACAGGGGCTGTTTCTGGCTACACCTTC CATSTGAVSGYTF
TRBD2 TRBJ2-2 TRBV5-1 NA TGCGCCAGCAGCTTGTCGACTAGCGGGAGCCTGCACGGGGAGCTGTTTTTT CASSLSTSGSLHGELFF
TRBD1 TRBJ1-6 TRBV6-1 NA TGTGCCAGCAGTGAAGGGGGACAGGGGTCCTATAATTCACCCCTCCACTTT CASSEGGQGSYNSPLHF
NA TRBJ1-1 TRBV11-2 few TGTGCCAGCAGCTTAGACGTAGACACTGAAGCTTTCTTT CASSLDVDTEAFF
NA TRBJ1-1 TRBV7-3 NA TGTGCCAGCAGCCCCCGGGGGGGGGCGAACACTGAAGCTTTCTTT CASSPRGGANTEAFF
TRBD2 TRBJ2-3 TRBV10-1 NA TGCGCCAGCAGTGAAGGAGGCGGGGGGGCCAAGGATACGCAGTATTTT CASSEGGGGAKDTQYF
NA TRBJ2-6 TRBV7-8 NA TGTGCCAGCAGTCGATCTGGGGGCCGCTCTGGGGCCAACGTCCTGACTTTC CASSRSGGRSGANVLTF
NA TRBJ1-5 TRBV11-1 NA TGTGCCAGCAGCTCAGGACAGCCAAATCAGCCCCAGCATTTT CASSSGQPNQPQHF
NA TRBJ1-1 TRBV6-1 NA TGTGCCAGCAGTGAATGGATGAGGGACACTGAAGCTTTCTTT CASSEWMRDTEAFF
NA TRBJ1-4 TRBV28 NA TGTGCCAGCATTGGGGCAGTCGGTGAAAAACTGTTTTTT CASIGAVGEKLFF
TRBD1 TRBJ1-2 TRBV6-5 NA TGTGCCAGCAGTTACACCGGGACAGAGCTTAACTATGGCTACACCTTC CASSYTGTELNYGYTF
NA TRBJ2-7 TRBV29-1 NA TGCAGCGTCCGGACCCCGGGGGAGCAGTACTTC CSVRTPGEQYF
NA TRBJ1-6 TRBV28 NA TGTGCCAGCAGCTCCGGGACTATCCGCTCCTATAATTCACCCCTCCACTTT CASSSGTIRSYNSPLHF
NA TRBJ2-3 TRBV6-1 NA TGTGCCAGCTTACGCGGGGATTTCACAGATACGCAGTATTTT CASLRGDFTDTQYF
TRBD2 TRBJ2-7 TRBV9 NA TGTGCCAGCAGCGTAGGAGGTAGCGGGTACCCCTACGAGCAGTACTTC CASSVGGSGYPYEQYF
NA TRBJ2-5 TRBV28 NA TGTGCCAGCAGTTTACCAGGGATCGAGACCCAGTACTTC CASSLPGIETQYF
NA TRBJ2-7 TRBV7-8 NA TGTGCCAGCAGCTCCGCGGGTCACAGCACCTACGAGCAGTACTTC CASSSAGHSTYEQYF
TRBD1 TRBJ1-4 TRBV7-9 NA TGTGCCAGCAGCCTTGGACAGGGCTGGGAAAAACTGTTTTTT CASSLGQGWEKLFF
NA TRBJ2-4 TRBV6-5 NA TGTGCCAGCAGTTACGACGAGGTAGACATTCAGTACTTC CASSYDEVDIQYF
TRBD1 TRBJ2-1 TRBV7-9 NA TGTGCCAGCAGCCCGCAGGTTGGGGACAGGGAAGGTGGTTATGAGCAGTTCTTC CASSPQVGDREGGYEQFF
TRBD1 TRBJ2-5 TRBV11-3 NA TGTGCCAGCAGTGAGGGACAGGGTGAGACCCAGTACTTC CASSEGQGETQYF
TRBD2 TRBJ2-3 TRBV5-1 NA TGCGCCAGCAGCCTTAGCGGGGCGGGCACAGATACGCAGTATTTT CASSLSGAGTDTQYF
NA TRBJ1-5 TRBV6-4 NA TGTGCCAGCAGTGACCTGACAGGTACTTTTCGTAGCAATCAGCCCCAGCATTTT CASSDLTGTFRSNQPQHF
NA TRBJ2-3 TRBV27 few TGTGCCAGCAGACAGGGTGCCACAGATACGCAGTATTTT CASRQGATDTQYF
NA TRBJ1-1 TRBV14 few TGTGCCAGCAGCCATCTTACTCCCGGGACATTTGTAGCTTTCTTT CASSHLTPGTFVAFF
NA TRBJ2-7 TRBV18 NA TGTGCCAGCTCCCCGACGGCAGGTTTATCCTACGAGCAGTACTTC CASSPTAGLSYEQYF
NA TRBJ1-2 TRBV5-4 NA TGTGCCAGCAGCTTGGTTGCAGTGACTAACTATGGCTACACCTTC CASSLVAVTNYGYTF
NA TRBJ2-7 TRBV6-1 NA TGTGCCAGCAGTGGGGACAGGACTAGCGCGCCCTCCTACGAGCAGTACTTC CASSGDRTSAPSYEQYF
NA TRBJ1-1 TRBV5-1 NA TGCGCCAGCAGCTTGGGAAGAAGGGGCCCCCCATTTACTGAAGCTTTCTTT CASSLGRRGPPFTEAFF
TRBD2 TRBJ2-7 TRBV9 NA TGTGCCAGCAGCGGGGGACTAGCGGGGTCCTACGAGCAGTACTTC CASSGGLAGSYEQYF
TRBD1 TRBJ1-2 TRBV19 NA TGTGCCAGCCTACGAGGACAGGGGAACTATGGCTACACCTTC CASLRGQGNYGYTF
NA TRBJ1-2 TRBV14 NA TGTGCCAGCAGCCGGGTGCAAGGGGCAGGCTCCTTCTATGGCTACACCTTC CASSRVQGAGSFYGYTF
NA TRBJ2-1 TRBV6-5 NA TGTGCCAGCAGTTACCCCGGGAGACAATTATATGAGCAGTTCTTC CASSYPGRQLYEQFF
NA TRBJ2-1 TRBV19 NA TGTGCCACGGACAATGAGCAGTTCTTC CATDNEQFF
NA TRBJ2-7 TRBV7-2 NA TGTGCCAGCAGCTTTAGAGGGCGGGTTCCCTCCTACGAGCAGTACTTC CASSFRGRVPSYEQYF
TRBD2 TRBJ2-3 TRBV10-2 NA TGCGCCAGCCTCCTTAGCGGGACTATCACAGATACGCAGTATTTT CASLLSGTITDTQYF
NA TRBJ2-6 TRBV5-4 NA TGTGCCAGCAGCTTGCCCGTTGGGGCCAACGTCCTGACTTTC CASSLPVGANVLTF
NA TRBJ2-4 TRBV27 NA TGTGCCAGCAGTTTGAGGAGAATGGAGGGTAACATTCAGTACTTC CASSLRRMEGNIQYF
TRBD1 TRBJ1-4 TRBV28 NA TGTGCCAGCAGCAAGGACAGGGGGCGTGAAAAACTGTTTTTT CASSKDRGREKLFF
TRBD1 TRBJ2-1 TRBV18 NA TGTGCCAGCTCACCGGGACAGGGAGCGTCCAATGAGCAGTTCTTC CASSPGQGASNEQFF
NA TRBJ1-4 TRBV25-1 NA TGTGCCAGCAGTGAATCCGGGGGGCGGATTGAAAAACTGTTTTTT CASSESGGRIEKLFF